The present TCR beta chain was sequenced within a study of control samples from healthy donors and cancer patients. CDR1 is SGHTA, CDR2 FQGNSA, per germline. The CDR3 length is 15 residues. V lost 5 bases to trimming and J lost 1 base; unmatched junction nucleotides: 5. Libraries were prepared by immunoSEQ multiplex PCR; TCRdb keeps only in-frame clonotypes and omits some of them. Of some 120,000 clones in the sample, about 93% were seen once. This receptor was identified in a man in his fifties or sixties with head and neck cancer. The sample was PBMCs. The chain is built from TRBV7-2 and TRBJ2-1, with 7 nucleotides matching TRBD2. This CDR3 reads CASSPDSGSYNEQFF. In nucleotides, the CDR3 is TGTGCCAGCAGCCCCGATAGCGGGTCCTACAATGAGCAGTTCTTC.